This is a list of T cell receptor beta chains from one sample in a study of blood T cell repertoires in COVID-19. The method was immunoSEQ multiplex PCR; TCRdb's version includes in-frame clones alone and lacks a portion of them. The data show about 300,000 clones, with 90% seen just once and 6.3% held by the top ten. Sample: peripheral blood. Every receptor here comes from a woman in her forties or fifties with COVID-19, enrolled during active disease. CDR3s include the opening cysteine and the closing phenylalanine or tryptophan. Fields, in order: V gene, J gene, CDR3 protein.

>TRBV29-1|TRBJ2-5
CSVFRGRGETQYF
>TRBV21-1|TRBJ2-5
CASSAQGRRETQYF
>TRBV6-1|TRBJ1-1
CASSQPRQRGTEAFF
>TRBV18|TRBJ1-3
CASSRDNSGNTIYF
>TRBV7-2|TRBJ1-2
CASSQTRQGGYGYTF
>TRBV6-5|TRBJ2-5
CASTLGQQETQYF
>TRBV7-9|TRBJ2-1
CASSLALSSGSGDEQFF
>TRBV24-1|TRBJ2-3
CATSQTGGADTQYF
>TRBV5-6|TRBJ2-5
CASSVGPTGKETQYF
>TRBV9|TRBJ2-1
CASSTGVYNEQFF
>TRBV3-1/TRBV3-2|TRBJ1-2
CASSQGDRVGYTF
>TRBV2|TRBJ1-4
CASTTGGLNEKLFF
>TRBV5-1|TRBJ2-7
CASSLVGTGGYEQYF
>TRBV5-1|TRBJ2-3
CASSWGQPSSTDTQYF
>TRBV7-6|TRBJ2-5
CASSLAAGEETQYF
>TRBV7-2|TRBJ2-5
CASSFGLAGEETQYF
>TRBV6-5|TRBJ1-4
CASRNGQGANEKLFF
>TRBV11-2|TRBJ1-1
CASSPRGTGGTEAFF
>TRBV30|TRBJ1-2
CAWSVIGARGYGYTF
>TRBV6-1|TRBJ2-7
CASSDLLAGGSYEQYF
>TRBV5-4|TRBJ2-1
CASSLSSSGRGHEQFF
>TRBV7-2|TRBJ2-3
CASSLGLAGGTDTQYF
>TRBV3-1/TRBV3-2|TRBJ2-3
CASSVTPLGPSGDTQYF
>TRBV6-5|TRBJ2-1
CASSFQGNEQFF
>TRBV3-1/TRBV3-2|TRBJ2-5
CASSQDLADEETQYF
>TRBV3-1/TRBV3-2|TRBJ2-1
CASSQGLRDRGRRTGNTNEQFF
>TRBV18|TRBJ1-1
CASSPPDRLNTEAFF
>TRBV19|TRBJ2-1
CASSLRTAYNEQFF
>TRBV7-2|TRBJ2-7
CASSYGLAITYEQYF
>TRBV3-1/TRBV3-2|TRBJ2-7
CASSQAASGWLREQYF
>TRBV27|TRBJ2-3
CASSRREVDTQYF
>TRBV3-1/TRBV3-2|TRBJ2-1
CASSQVAGASSYNEQFF
>TRBV7-9|TRBJ2-7
CASSSQSTSGTTYEQYF
>TRBV12-3/TRBV12-4|TRBJ2-1
CASTLRGNEQFF
>TRBV30|TRBJ1-2
CAWSLPRLYGYTF
>TRBV24-1|TRBJ2-7
CATSGPPPGRGDTYEQYF
>TRBV19|TRBJ1-5
CASRQGGLEQPQHF
>TRBV28|TRBJ1-4
CASRKGGTNEKLFF
>TRBV7-9|TRBJ1-4
CASSLAIFGSSEKLFF
>TRBV4-1|TRBJ2-7
CASSDPRGQAPYEQYF
>TRBV6-2/TRBV6-3|TRBJ2-3
CASSRGWGLTDTQYF
>TRBV13|TRBJ2-1
CASSSIREGTTYNEQFF
>TRBV5-1|TRBJ2-2
CASSLQGYTGELFF
>TRBV7-9|TRBJ2-1
CASSLSSLADLRDEQFF
>TRBV10-3|TRBJ2-7
CAISDLAGSYEQYF
>TRBV27|TRBJ2-3
CASSFGAGISTDTQYF
>TRBV27|TRBJ2-3
CASSSIKIELQGVTDTQYF
>TRBV6-5|TRBJ2-7
CASSYRQNEQYF
>TRBV9|TRBJ2-1
CASSPTHNEQFF
>TRBV29-1|TRBJ1-1
CSVTGRNTEAFF
>TRBV19|TRBJ2-5
CASSISTAQETQYF
>TRBV4-3|TRBJ2-1
CASSQTPGGPYSSSYNEQFF
>TRBV7-2|TRBJ2-1
CASSSPNDNEQFF
>TRBV9|TRBJ2-1
CASSVATGSYNEQFF
>TRBV2|TRBJ2-3
CASRTDTRGTDTQYF
>TRBV7-2|TRBJ2-5
CASSFGLAGETQYF
>TRBV5-4|TRBJ1-4
CASSLQGSEKLFF